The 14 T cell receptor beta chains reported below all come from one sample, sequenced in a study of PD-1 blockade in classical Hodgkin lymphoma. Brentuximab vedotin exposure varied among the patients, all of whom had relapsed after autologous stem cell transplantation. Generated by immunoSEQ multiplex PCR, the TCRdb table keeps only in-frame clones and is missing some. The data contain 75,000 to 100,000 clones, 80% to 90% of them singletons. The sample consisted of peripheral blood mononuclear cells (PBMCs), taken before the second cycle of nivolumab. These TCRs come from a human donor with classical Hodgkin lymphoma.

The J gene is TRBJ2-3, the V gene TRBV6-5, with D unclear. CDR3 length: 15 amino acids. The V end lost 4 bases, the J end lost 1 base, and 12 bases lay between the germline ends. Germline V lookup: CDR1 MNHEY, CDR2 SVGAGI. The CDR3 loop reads CASSSRYGGTDTQYF. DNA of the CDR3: TGTGCCAGCAGTTCTCGGTACGGTGGCACAGATACGCAGTATTTT.

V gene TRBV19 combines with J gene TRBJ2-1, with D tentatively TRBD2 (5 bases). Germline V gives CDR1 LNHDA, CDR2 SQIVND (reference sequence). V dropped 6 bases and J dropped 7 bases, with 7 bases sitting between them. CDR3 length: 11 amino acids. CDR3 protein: CASRRENEQFF. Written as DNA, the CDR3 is TGTGCCAGTAGACGGGAAAATGAGCAGTTCTTC.

The CDR3, as DNA: TGTGCCTGGAGTGTAGGGACAGGGGGCGCTCAGCCCCAGCATTTT. Translating gives CAWSVGTGGAQPQHF. The V call is TRBV30, the J call TRBJ1-5; 12 bases map to TRBD1. With 0 bases clipped from V and 6 bases from J, the junction kept 3 bases outside the gene matches. The CDR3 extends over 15 amino acids. CDR1 GTSNPN and CDR2 SVGIG come from the germline V gene (reference sequence).

The CDR3 DNA sequence: TGTGCCAGCAGCTTAGAACCTTTAACGGGAGTTAACCACGAGCAGTACTTC. It encodes CASSLEPLTGVNHEQYF. The genes are TRBV7-9 and TRBJ2-7, with TRBD2 as a possible D gene (6 bases). Germline lookup yields CDR1 SEHNR and CDR2 FQNEAQ (reference sequence). Trimming stripped 1 base from V and 5 bases from J, with 21 bases between. There are 17 residues in the CDR3.

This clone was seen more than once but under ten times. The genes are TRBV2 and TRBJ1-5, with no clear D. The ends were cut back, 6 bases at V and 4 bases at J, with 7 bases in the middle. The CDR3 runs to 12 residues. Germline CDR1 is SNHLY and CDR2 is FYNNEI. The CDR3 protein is CASRASNQPQHF. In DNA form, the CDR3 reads TGTGCCAGCAGAGCTAGTAATCAGCCCCAGCATTTT. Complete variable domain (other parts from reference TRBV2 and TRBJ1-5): EPEVTQTPSHQVTQMGQEVILRCVPISNHLYFYWYRQILGQKVEFLVSFYNNEISEKSEIFDDQFSVERPDGSNFTLKIRSTKLEDSAMYFCASRASNQPQHFGDGTRLSIL.

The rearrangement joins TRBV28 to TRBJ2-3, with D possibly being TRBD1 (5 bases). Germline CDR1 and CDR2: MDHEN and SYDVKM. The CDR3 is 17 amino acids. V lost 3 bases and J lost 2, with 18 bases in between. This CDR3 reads CASSFRPQGTLTDTQYF. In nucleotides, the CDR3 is TGTGCCAGCAGTTTCCGCCCGCAGGGCACCCTCACAGATACGCAGTATTTT.

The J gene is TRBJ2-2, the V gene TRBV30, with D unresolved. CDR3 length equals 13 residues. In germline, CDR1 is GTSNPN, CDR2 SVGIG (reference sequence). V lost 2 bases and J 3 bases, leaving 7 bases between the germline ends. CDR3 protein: CAWSHLHTGELFF. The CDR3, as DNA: TGTGCCTGGAGTCACCTGCACACCGGGGAGCTGTTTTTT.

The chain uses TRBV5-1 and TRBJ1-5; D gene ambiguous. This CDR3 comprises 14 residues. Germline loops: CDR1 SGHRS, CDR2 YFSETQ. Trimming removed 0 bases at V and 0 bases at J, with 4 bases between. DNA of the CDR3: TGCGCCAGCAGCTTGGATCCTAGCAATCAGCCCCAGCATTTT. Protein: CASSLDPSNQPQHF. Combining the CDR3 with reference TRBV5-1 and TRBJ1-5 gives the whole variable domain KAGVTQTPRYLIKTRGQQVTLSCSPISGHRSVSWYQQTPGQGLQFLFEYFSETQRNKGNFPGRFSGRQFSNSRSEMNVSTLELGDSALYLCASSLDPSNQPQHFGDGTRLSIL.

The chain's CDR3 is CASTTFGETQYF. The CDR3 DNA reads TGTGCCAGCACCACCTTTGGGGAGACCCAGTACTTC. The chain couples TRBV27 to TRBJ2-5; D unclear. Looked up from germline, CDR1 is MNHEY and CDR2 is SMNVEV (reference sequence). CDR3 length: 12 amino acids. V shed 7 bases and J shed 5 bases, with 11 bases lying between them.

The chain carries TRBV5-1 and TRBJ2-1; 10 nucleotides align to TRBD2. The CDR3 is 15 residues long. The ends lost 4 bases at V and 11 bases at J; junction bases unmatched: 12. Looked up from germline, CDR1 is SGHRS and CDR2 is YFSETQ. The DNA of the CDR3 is TGCGCCAGCAGCCCGGGGACTAGCGTCGTTTCCCAGCAGTTCTTC. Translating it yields CASSPGTSVVSQQFF.

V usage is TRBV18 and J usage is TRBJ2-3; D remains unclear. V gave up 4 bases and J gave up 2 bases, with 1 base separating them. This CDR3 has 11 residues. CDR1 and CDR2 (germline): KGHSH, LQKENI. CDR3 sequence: CASSLTDTQYF. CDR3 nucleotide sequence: TGTGCCAGCTCACTCACAGATACGCAGTATTTT.

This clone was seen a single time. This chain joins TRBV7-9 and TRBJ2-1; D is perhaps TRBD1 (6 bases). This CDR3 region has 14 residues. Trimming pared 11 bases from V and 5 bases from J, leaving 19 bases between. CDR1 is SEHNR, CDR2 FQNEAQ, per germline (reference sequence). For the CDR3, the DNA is TGTGCCCTTCTCGAGGGCCAGGGGCACAATGAGCAGTTCTTC. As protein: CALLEGQGHNEQFF.

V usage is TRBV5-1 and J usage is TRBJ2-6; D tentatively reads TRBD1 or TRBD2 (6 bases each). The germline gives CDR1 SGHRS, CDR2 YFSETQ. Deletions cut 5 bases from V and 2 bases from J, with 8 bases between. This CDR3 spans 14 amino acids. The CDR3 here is CASRGGPGANVLTF. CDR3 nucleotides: TGCGCCAGCAGAGGGGGGCCTGGGGCCAACGTCCTGACTTTC.

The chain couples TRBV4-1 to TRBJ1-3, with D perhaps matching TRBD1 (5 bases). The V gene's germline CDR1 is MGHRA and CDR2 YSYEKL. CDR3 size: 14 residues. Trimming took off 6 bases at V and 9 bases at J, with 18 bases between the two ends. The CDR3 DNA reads TGCGCCAGCAGGGGGGACCGTGACACATCCACCATATATTTT. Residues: CASRGDRDTSTIYF.